A single sample is the source of the 11 T cell receptor beta chains below, sequenced in a study of cytomegalovirus exposure and HLA in healthy donors. The primer mix had 60 Vbeta and 13 Jbeta primers. Sequencing was performed with immunoSEQ multiplex PCR; in TCRdb, only in-frame clones are kept and a portion is missing. The sample holds 100,000 to 150,000 clones, around 73% seen once. Sequencing was done on a sample of PBMCs. These receptors were obtained from a man in his 60s in good health and CMV-seropositive.

The chain combines TRBV4-1 with TRBJ1-2; TRBD1 matches 8 bases. V lost 5 bases to trimming and J lost 4 bases; unmatched junction nucleotides: 9. CDR1 and CDR2 from the germline V gene are MGHRA and YSYEKL. The CDR3 spans 15 residues. CDR3 sequence: CASSSRTGRSYGYTF. CDR3 bases: TGCGCCAGCAGCTCCCGGACAGGGAGGAGCTATGGCTACACCTTC.

The V call is TRBV18, the J call TRBJ2-3, with TRBD1 identical over 7 bases. This CDR3 contains 15 residues. After removal of 4 bases from V and 0 bases from J, the junction contained 4 bases not matched to a gene. Germline-derived CDR1 and CDR2 are KGHSH and LQKENI. CDR3 nucleotide sequence: TGTGCCAGCTCACTAGCCAGGGGGAGCACAGATACGCAGTATTTT. This codes for CASSLARGSTDTQYF.

V is TRBV5-1 and J is TRBJ2-3, with 9 bases lining up with TRBD2. The CDR3 runs 14 residues. Germline trimming cut 4 bases from V and 4 bases from J; bases unmatched to any gene: 4. Germline CDR1 SGHRS, CDR2 YFSETQ. CDR3 in amino acids: CASSSGTSPDTQYF. CDR3 DNA sequence: TGCGCCAGCAGCAGCGGGACTAGCCCAGATACGCAGTATTTT.

V gene TRBV28 combines with J gene TRBJ2-5, with 7 nucleotides matching TRBD2. V trimming: 3 bases; J trimming: 5 bases; junction bases outside the gene matches: 6. The CDR3 runs 14 residues. The germline gives CDR1 MDHEN, CDR2 SYDVKM. DNA of the CDR3: TGTGCCAGCAGTTTCGGCGGGGAGGGGGAGACCCAGTACTTC. The encoded protein is CASSFGGEGETQYF.

The chain employs TRBV6-6 and TRBJ1-4, with 7 nucleotides matching TRBD1. Germline V gene data show CDR1 as MNHNY and CDR2 as SVGAGI (reference sequence). This CDR3 is 14 amino acids long. Trimming at V came to 6 bases and at J to 8 bases, leaving 9 bases not matched to a gene. The DNA of the CDR3 is TGTGCCAGCAGGCCGGGACAGACGGGAGAAAAACTGTTTTTT. Translated, it gives CASRPGQTGEKLFF.

This chain uses TRBV18 with TRBJ2-5, with TRBD2 matching over 9 bases. The CDR3 is 16 residues long. CDR1 KGHSH and CDR2 LQKENI come from the germline V gene. V gave up 4 bases and J gave up 1 base; unmatched junction bases: 7. The CDR3 DNA sequence: TGTGCCAGCTCACTGGGTCTAGCGGGGTTCCAAGAGACCCAGTACTTC. Its translation: CASSLGLAGFQETQYF.

This sequence joins TRBV6-1 and TRBJ1-6, with no clear D. The CDR3 runs 15 residues. V was clipped by 7 bases and J by 4 bases, with 14 bases between them. Germline V gives CDR1 MNHNS, CDR2 SASEGT. The CDR3 DNA follows: TGTGCCAGCATCAGAGGGTTCGGATATAATTCACCCCTCCACTTT. As protein: CASIRGFGYNSPLHF.

The genes are TRBV7-9 and TRBJ1-3; D perhaps matches TRBD1 (5 bases). The germline gives CDR1 SEHNR, CDR2 FQNEAQ (reference sequence). This CDR3 region has 14 residues. V was trimmed by 4 bases and J by 0 bases, leaving 7 bases between them. The chain's CDR3 is CASSSDSSGNTIYF. CDR3 nucleotide sequence: TGTGCCAGCAGCTCAGACAGCTCTGGAAACACCATATATTTT.

This clone was detected a few times. V is TRBV4-1 and J is TRBJ2-7, with D possibly TRBD2 on 5 matching bases. The V end was cut by 1 base, the J end by 5 bases, with 15 bases between. The CDR3 totals 15 residues. Germline V lookup: CDR1 MGHRA, CDR2 YSYEKL. The CDR3 DNA reads as TGCGCCAGCAGCCAAGGGCCCGGGTCTAGCCACGAGCAGTACTTC. It translates to CASSQGPGSSHEQYF.

The chain links TRBV19 to TRBJ1-4; D gene ambiguous. The CDR3 is made up of 14 amino acids. From germline, CDR1 is LNHDA and CDR2 SQIVND (reference sequence). Trimming removed 1 base from V and 6 bases from J, with 9 bases in between. The CDR3 loop reads CASSIGGSDEKLFF. DNA for the CDR3: TGTGCCAGTAGTATAGGTGGCTCCGATGAAAAACTGTTTTTT.

The chain employs TRBV25-1 and TRBJ1-1, with 11 bases fitting TRBD1. The CDR3 has 15 amino acids. Germline V gene sequence: CDR1 MGHDK, CDR2 SYGVNS. The V and J ends lost 5 bases and 5 bases, in that order; junction bases with no gene match: 7. The CDR3 region is CASSWTGGERTEAFF. In DNA form, the CDR3 reads TGTGCCAGCAGTTGGACAGGGGGCGAAAGGACTGAAGCTTTCTTT.